A selection of T cell receptor beta chains follows, all from one sample in a study of cytomegalovirus exposure and HLA in healthy donors. Produced via immunoSEQ multiplex PCR; TCRdb's table is partial and in-frame only. The sample comprises about 99,000 clones, approximately 76% of which are singletons, and around 5% rests with the top ten. The material sequenced was PBMCs. These receptors were collected from a woman aged 18 to 35 in good health and CMV-seropositive. CDR3s include the opening cysteine and the closing phenylalanine or tryptophan. D genes are given only for firm matches. Some rows mark clone size as missing; the rest say once, few, many or name a class of expanded clone.

v_call: TRBV18; j_call: TRBJ2-7; clone_size: .; d_call: TRBD1; cdr3_nt: TGTGCCAGCTCACCACTTGGGACAGGGGGCTTGGTCGAGCAGTACTTC; cdr3_aa: CASSPLGTGGLVEQYF
v_call: TRBV18; j_call: TRBJ1-1; clone_size: few; d_call: .; cdr3_nt: TGTGCCAGCTCAAGCCAATCGAACACTGAAGCTTTCTTT; cdr3_aa: CASSSQSNTEAFF
v_call: TRBV5-1; j_call: TRBJ1-1; clone_size: .; d_call: .; cdr3_nt: TGCGCCAGCAGCTTGGGTGGGAGCACTGAAGCTTTCTTT; cdr3_aa: CASSLGGSTEAFF
v_call: TRBV7-3; j_call: TRBJ2-1; clone_size: .; d_call: .; cdr3_nt: TGTGCCAGCAGTTCCACCTACAATGAGCAGTTCTTC; cdr3_aa: CASSSTYNEQFF
v_call: TRBV5-5; j_call: TRBJ2-1; clone_size: .; d_call: TRBD2; cdr3_nt: TGTGCCAGCATTTGGTCTAGCGGCTATGAGCAGTTCTTC; cdr3_aa: CASIWSSGYEQFF
v_call: TRBV4-1; j_call: TRBJ2-5; clone_size: .; d_call: TRBD1; cdr3_nt: TGCGCCAGCAGCCAAAGGACAGGGGAGACCCAGTACTTC; cdr3_aa: CASSQRTGETQYF
v_call: TRBV7-9; j_call: TRBJ1-2; clone_size: medium-sized; d_call: TRBD1; cdr3_nt: TGTGCCAGCAGCTTAGCTCCGACAGGGGAGTTGGGCTATGGCTACACCTTC; cdr3_aa: CASSLAPTGELGYGYTF
v_call: TRBV6-1; j_call: TRBJ1-5; clone_size: few; d_call: .; cdr3_nt: TGTGCCAGCAGTGACGACAGGACAACGCGTAGTAGCAATCAGCCCCAGCATTTT; cdr3_aa: CASSDDRTTRSSNQPQHF
v_call: TRBV11-2; j_call: TRBJ2-7; clone_size: .; d_call: .; cdr3_nt: TGTGCCAGCAGCTTCGGAGTGGAGCAGTACTTC; cdr3_aa: CASSFGVEQYF
v_call: TRBV5-6; j_call: TRBJ2-3; clone_size: .; d_call: .; cdr3_nt: TGTGCCAGCAGCGCAGGGCTGCGAGCAGATACGCAGTATTTT; cdr3_aa: CASSAGLRADTQYF
v_call: TRBV10-3; j_call: TRBJ2-7; clone_size: few; d_call: TRBD1; cdr3_nt: TGTGCCATCAGTGAGAGGGACAGGGGAAGTGGCGAGCAGTACTTC; cdr3_aa: CAISERDRGSGEQYF
v_call: TRBV6-5; j_call: TRBJ1-6; clone_size: .; d_call: TRBD1; cdr3_nt: TGTGCCAGCAGTTACGTCGGACAGGGTTATTCACCCCTCCACTTT; cdr3_aa: CASSYVGQGYSPLHF
v_call: TRBV10-2; j_call: TRBJ1-6; clone_size: .; d_call: .; cdr3_nt: TGCGCCATAGGAGGTTACCTCCACTTT; cdr3_aa: CAIGGYLHF
v_call: TRBV6-5; j_call: TRBJ2-5; clone_size: once; d_call: TRBD1; cdr3_nt: TGTGCCAGCACCGAGGACAGGAGAGGGGAGACCCAGTACTTC; cdr3_aa: CASTEDRRGETQYF
v_call: TRBV6-5; j_call: TRBJ1-1; clone_size: .; d_call: TRBD1; cdr3_nt: TGTGCCAGCAGCGTACAGGGGGGTACGTCTGAAGCTTTCTTT; cdr3_aa: CASSVQGGTSEAFF
v_call: TRBV15; j_call: TRBJ1-5; clone_size: .; d_call: TRBD1; cdr3_nt: TGTGCCACCAGGGGGGACAGGGAGGTCCAGCCCCAGCATTTT; cdr3_aa: CATRGDREVQPQHF
v_call: TRBV19; j_call: TRBJ2-3; clone_size: .; d_call: TRBD2; cdr3_nt: TGTGCCAGTAGATCCGGGACTAGCAGGGGAGATACGCAGTATTTT; cdr3_aa: CASRSGTSRGDTQYF
v_call: TRBV29-1; j_call: TRBJ2-2; clone_size: .; d_call: .; cdr3_nt: TGCAGCGTTGACCAGGGGAATTTTCCCGGGGAGCTGTTTTTT; cdr3_aa: CSVDQGNFPGELFF
v_call: TRBV29-1; j_call: TRBJ1-1; clone_size: few; d_call: .; cdr3_nt: TGCAGCGCCGGACAAACGATGAACACTGAAGCTTTCTTT; cdr3_aa: CSAGQTMNTEAFF
v_call: TRBV18; j_call: TRBJ1-1; clone_size: once; d_call: .; cdr3_nt: TGTGCCAGCTCACCACGGGACATTTCCTTGAACACTGAAGCTTTCTTT; cdr3_aa: CASSPRDISLNTEAFF
v_call: TRBV10-2; j_call: TRBJ1-2; clone_size: .; d_call: .; cdr3_nt: TGCGCCAGCAGTGAAGAGAATACTAACTATGGCTACACCTTC; cdr3_aa: CASSEENTNYGYTF
v_call: TRBV19; j_call: TRBJ2-7; clone_size: .; d_call: .; cdr3_nt: TGTGCCAGTAGTAATTTTCGGGAGCAGTACTTC; cdr3_aa: CASSNFREQYF
v_call: TRBV5-5; j_call: TRBJ2-3; clone_size: .; d_call: .; cdr3_nt: TGTGCCAGCAGCTTGGTGGCGGAGAGCACAGATACGCAGTATTTT; cdr3_aa: CASSLVAESTDTQYF
v_call: TRBV5-4; j_call: TRBJ2-1; clone_size: few; d_call: TRBD2; cdr3_nt: TGTGCCAGCAGCAAAATTAGCGGGCCAGACAATGAGCAGTTCTTC; cdr3_aa: CASSKISGPDNEQFF
v_call: TRBV7-7; j_call: TRBJ2-1; clone_size: .; d_call: TRBD2; cdr3_nt: TGTGCTAGCAGCTTGGGTAGCGGGCCTAACAATGAGCAGTTCTTC; cdr3_aa: CASSLGSGPNNEQFF
v_call: TRBV7-2; j_call: TRBJ2-7; clone_size: .; d_call: TRBD2; cdr3_nt: TGTGCCAGCAGCCTAGGACTAGCGATCTACGAGCAGTACTTC; cdr3_aa: CASSLGLAIYEQYF